What follows are 26 T cell receptor beta chains derived from one specimen sequenced in a study of graft-versus-host responses after intestinal transplantation. Antigen specificity for these receptors is unknown. The protocol was immunoSEQ multiplex PCR, while the TCRdb copy is restricted to in-frame clones and leaves out a portion. The table includes 90,000 to 150,000 clones, 85% to 95% detected once. The sample here was unstimulated CD8+ T cells sorted from spleen or lymph node cells, taken before intestinal transplant. The receptors come from a human donor who received an intestinal transplant.

The chain is built from TRBV2 and TRBJ1-5; possible D gene TRBD1, 5 bases. V gave up 7 bases and J gave up 0 bases, with 13 bases separating them. Germline loops: CDR1 SNHLY, CDR2 FYNNEI. The CDR3 length is 15 residues. CDR3 sequence (DNA): TGTGCCAGCAAAGGGACGGGTTATAGCAATCAGCCCCAGCATTTT. Protein product: CASKGTGYSNQPQHF.

This clone occurred once. This chain connects TRBV15 to TRBJ2-3; 7 bases map to TRBD1. Germline loops: CDR1 LNHNV, CDR2 YYDKDF (reference sequence). J lost 5 bases, V lost 4 bases, and 12 bases had no gene match. This CDR3 contains 16 residues. The CDR3 DNA reads TGTGCCACCAGCAATCCACAGGGGTATGACAAAGATACGCAGTATTTT. This sequence encodes CATSNPQGYDKDTQYF.

This chain connects TRBV28 to TRBJ2-3; D remains unclear. V was pared by 3 bases and J by 6 bases, with 10 bases between. There are 13 residues in the CDR3. Germline V gene data show CDR1 as MDHEN and CDR2 as SYDVKM. In nucleotides, the CDR3 is TGTGCCAGCAGTTTCTACTCCGAGGATACGCAGTATTTT. As protein: CASSFYSEDTQYF.

The chain uses TRBV6-5 and TRBJ2-2; D is unclear. The germline gives CDR1 MNHEY, CDR2 SVGAGI. V was clipped by 0 bases and J by 2 bases, with 7 bases between them. The CDR3 covers 15 residues. CDR3: CASSYSTTNTGELFF. The CDR3 DNA reads TGTGCCAGCAGTTACTCGACCACAAACACCGGGGAGCTGTTTTTT.

This clone appeared a single time. This sequence joins TRBV7-9 and TRBJ2-5, with TRBD1 matching 7 bases. With 6 bases clipped from V and 3 bases from J, the junction kept 4 bases outside the gene matches. This CDR3 comprises 13 residues. Germline V lookup: CDR1 SEHNR, CDR2 FQNEAQ (reference sequence). The CDR3 DNA is TGTGCCAGCAGACCCGACAGGGAAGAGACCCAGTACTTC. Translating it yields CASRPDREETQYF.

The rearrangement joins TRBV25-1 to TRBJ2-1; 12 bases match TRBD2. The junction had 2 bases not matched to a gene; V was cut back by 2 bases and J by 6 bases. CDR3 length: 15 residues. Germline V gene sequence: CDR1 MGHDK, CDR2 SYGVNS. Written as DNA, the CDR3 is TGTGCCAGCAGTGAACCGGGACTAGCGGGCAATGAGCAGTTCTTC. It codes for CASSEPGLAGNEQFF.

CDR3 sequence reads: CASSDRTTGELFF. CDR3 bases: TGTGCCAGCAGTGATAGGACCACCGGGGAGCTGTTTTTT. The V call is TRBV2, the J call TRBJ2-2; D unclear. V gave up 3 bases and J gave up 4 bases, with 6 bases separating them. The CDR3 has 13 residues. In germline, CDR1 is SNHLY, CDR2 FYNNEI.

The chain is built from TRBV11-2 and TRBJ2-4, with a possible D match to TRBD1 (6 bases). Looked up from germline, CDR1 is SGHAT and CDR2 is FQNNGV. V dropped 3 bases and J dropped 3 bases, with 12 bases sitting between them. This CDR3 region has 15 residues. CDR3 region: CASSFGDKDKNIQYF. In nucleotides, the CDR3 is TGTGCCAGCAGCTTTGGGGACAAGGACAAAAACATTCAGTACTTC.

This clone was observed a single time. The chain has TRBV5-6 and TRBJ2-4; TRBD1 might be the D (5 bases). This CDR3 region has 17 residues. V was pared by 2 bases and J by 0 bases, with 15 bases between. CDR1 SGHDT and CDR2 YYEEEE come from the germline V gene. CDR3 nucleotide sequence: TGTGCCAGCAGCTTATTCAGGACACTCATAGCCAAAAACATTCAGTACTTC. It encodes CASSLFRTLIAKNIQYF.

This clone came up once. The V and J genes are TRBV4-3 and TRBJ2-7; 10 bases align to TRBD2. There are 15 residues in the CDR3. The V gene end was trimmed by 4 bases and the J gene end by 2 bases; junction bases not matched to a gene: 5. Germline values: CDR1 LGHNA, CDR2 YSLEER. The CDR3 DNA sequence: TGCGCCAGCAGCCCAATAGCGGGAGGCCCCTACGAGCAGTACTTC. Translated: CASSPIAGGPYEQYF.

This sequence joins TRBV27 and TRBJ1-1; D is unclear. The CDR3 consists of 15 residues. Germline V gene sequence: CDR1 MNHEY, CDR2 SMNVEV (reference sequence). The ends were cut back, 6 bases at V and 9 bases at J, with 23 bases in the middle. CDR3 bases: TGTGCCAGCAGCACCATCGGACGGCCTCTTTTTAAAGCTTTCTTT. It codes for CASSTIGRPLFKAFF.

V is TRBV14 and J is TRBJ2-1, with TRBD2 matching 10 bases. With 4 bases clipped from V and 5 bases from J, the junction kept 5 bases outside the gene matches. CDR1 and CDR2 (germline): SGHDN, FVKESK. This CDR3 is built from 15 residues. The CDR3 sequence is CASSPVLAGNNEQFF. The DNA of the CDR3 is TGTGCCAGCAGCCCCGTACTAGCGGGAAACAATGAGCAGTTCTTC. The entire variable domain, with the rest obtained from reference TRBV14 and TRBJ2-1, is as follows: EAGVTQFPSHSVIEKGQTVTLRCDPISGHDNLYWYRRVMGKEIKFLLHFVKESKQDESGMPNNRFLAERTGGTYSTLKVQPAELEDSGVYFCASSPVLAGNNEQFFGPGTRLTVL.

This sequence joins TRBV27 and TRBJ2-3, with a weak D call TRBD1 (6 bases). Germline V CDR1 and CDR2: MNHEY, SMNVEV (reference sequence). V dropped 8 bases and J dropped 2 bases, with 20 bases sitting between them. This CDR3 comprises 16 residues. This CDR3 is CASQRTGYRTTDTQYF. The DNA for the CDR3 is TGTGCCAGCCAACGAACAGGGTACAGGACCACAGATACGCAGTATTTT.

The rearrangement uses TRBV6-6 and TRBJ2-7, with unresolved D. The CDR3 loop spans 13 amino acids. V gave up 2 bases and J gave up 3 bases, with 8 bases separating them. Germline CDR1 is MNHNY and CDR2 is SVGAGI (reference sequence). CDR3 sequence: CASSYRNYYEQYF. The CDR3, as DNA: TGTGCCAGCAGTTACAGGAATTACTACGAGCAGTACTTC.

V gene TRBV9 combines with J gene TRBJ1-5, with D unresolved. The V end lost 6 bases, the J end lost 1 base, and 11 bases lay between the germline ends. The CDR3 consists of 14 residues. Germline V gives CDR1 SGDLS, CDR2 YYNGEE. Written as DNA, the CDR3 is TGTGCCAGCACCCCGGATCTGAGCAATCAGCCCCAGCATTTT. Encoded protein: CASTPDLSNQPQHF.

V is TRBV7-9 and J is TRBJ2-1, with a possible D match to TRBD2 (6 bases). The CDR3 is made up of 16 amino acids. Germline V gives CDR1 SEHNR, CDR2 FQNEAQ (reference sequence). Trimming removed 2 bases at V and 6 bases at J, with 17 bases between. CDR3 in amino acids: CASSLPPASDPNEQFF. The CDR3, as DNA: TGTGCCAGCAGCTTACCCCCCGCTAGCGATCCCAATGAGCAGTTCTTC.

The CDR3 sequence: CASISGDRGHEQYF. CDR3 nucleotide sequence: TGTGCCAGCATCTCGGGGGACAGGGGGCATGAGCAGTACTTC. This chain connects TRBV7-2 to TRBJ2-7, with 12 bases aligning to TRBD1. Germline CDR1 SGHTA, CDR2 FQGNSA. The CDR3 has 14 amino acids. V was clipped by 7 bases and J by 7 bases; unmatched bases: 8.

This chain links TRBV2 with TRBJ2-1; tentative D call: TRBD1 (5 bases). The V end lost 4 bases, the J end lost 0 bases, and 19 bases lay between the germline ends. The length of the CDR3 is 18 residues. Germline V lookup: CDR1 SNHLY, CDR2 FYNNEI. For the CDR3, the DNA is TGTGCCAGCAGTGTGACCCTGGAACAAGGGGACTCCTACAATGAGCAGTTCTTC. It yields the protein CASSVTLEQGDSYNEQFF.

V is TRBV10-2 and J is TRBJ2-1, with 11 bases aligning to TRBD2. Looked up from germline, CDR1 is WSHSY and CDR2 is SAAADI. This CDR3 is built from 14 residues. Germline trimming cut 10 bases from V and 6 bases from J; bases unmatched to any gene: 8. CDR3 nucleotide sequence: TGCGCCATAAGCGACACTAGCGGGAGCAATGAGCAGTTCTTC. This sequence encodes CAISDTSGSNEQFF.

The chain links TRBV2 to TRBJ2-5, with TRBD2 matching over 11 bases. Germline CDR1 and CDR2: SNHLY and FYNNEI. The CDR3 totals 15 residues. The V gene end was trimmed by 8 bases and the J gene end by 4 bases; junction bases not matched to a gene: 9. The CDR3 nucleotides read TGTGCCAGCCTTCGAGGGCTAGCGGGAGGAGAGACCCAGTACTTC. It specifies CASLRGLAGGETQYF.

This sequence joins TRBV6-6 and TRBJ2-1; the D is unclear. CDR1 and CDR2 (germline): MNHNY, SVGAGI (reference sequence). V was cut by 8 bases and J by 3 bases, with 8 bases left in between. The CDR3 runs to 12 residues. In DNA form, the CDR3 reads TGTGCCAGCGCGGCGGACTACAATGAGCAGTTCTTC. Amino acids: CASAADYNEQFF.

The chain has TRBV5-6 and TRBJ2-7, with D hard to call. V dropped 0 bases and J dropped 0 bases, with 10 bases sitting between them. This CDR3 comprises 15 residues. Germline assignment: CDR1 SGHDT and CDR2 YYEEEE. The CDR3 reads CASSLGGRSSYEQYF. The CDR3 nucleotides are TGTGCCAGCAGCTTGGGAGGACGGAGCTCCTACGAGCAGTACTTC.

This clone occurred once. The chain uses TRBV5-1 and TRBJ1-5; no firm D call. The V end lost 0 bases, the J end lost 0 bases, and 7 bases lay between the germline ends. The CDR3 extends over 15 amino acids. The V gene's germline CDR1 is SGHRS and CDR2 YFSETQ. CDR3 protein: CASSLGPYSNQPQHF. The CDR3 DNA follows: TGCGCCAGCAGCTTGGGGCCTTATAGCAATCAGCCCCAGCATTTT.

The chain combines TRBV4-1 with TRBJ1-5; 9 nucleotides agree with TRBD1. J lost 7 bases, V lost 1 base, and 2 bases had no gene match. CDR1 is MGHRA and CDR2 is YSYEKL in the germline V gene. The CDR3 is made up of 14 amino acids. CDR3 region: CASSQGDREQPQHF. The CDR3 nucleotides read TGCGCCAGCAGCCAAGGGGACAGGGAACAGCCCCAGCATTTT.

The CDR3 nucleotides are TGCGCCAGCAGCTCCCTAGGGGGCAATCAGCCCCAGCATTTT. It is translated as CASSSLGGNQPQHF. The rearrangement links TRBV4-1 to TRBJ1-5; maybe TRBD1 (5 bases). Trimming took off 5 bases at V and 2 bases at J, with 10 bases between the two ends. Germline V lookup: CDR1 MGHRA, CDR2 YSYEKL. The CDR3 has 14 amino acids.

The CDR3 DNA reads TGTGCCAGCAGCTGGGGGACAGGGGAAATATATGGCTACACCTTC. It translates to CASSWGTGEIYGYTF. The V call is TRBV7-9, the J call TRBJ1-2, with 10 bases fitting TRBD1. This CDR3 comprises 15 residues. The V gene's germline CDR1 is SEHNR and CDR2 FQNEAQ (reference sequence). With V trimmed by 4 bases and J by 5 bases, 7 bases remained unmatched.